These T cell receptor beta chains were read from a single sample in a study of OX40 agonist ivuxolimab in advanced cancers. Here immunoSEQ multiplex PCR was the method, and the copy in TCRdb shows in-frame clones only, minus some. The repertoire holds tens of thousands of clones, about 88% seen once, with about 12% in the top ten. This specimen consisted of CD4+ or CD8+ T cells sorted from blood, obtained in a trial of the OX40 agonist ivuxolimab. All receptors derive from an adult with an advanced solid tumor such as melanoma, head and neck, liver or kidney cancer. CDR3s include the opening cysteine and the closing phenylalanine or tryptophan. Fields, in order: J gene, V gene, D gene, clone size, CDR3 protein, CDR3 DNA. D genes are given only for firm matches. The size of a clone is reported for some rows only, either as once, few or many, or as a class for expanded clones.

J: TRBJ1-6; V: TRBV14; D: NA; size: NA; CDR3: CASSQGPPPLHF; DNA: TGTGCCAGCAGCCAAGGCCCTCCACCCCTCCACTTT
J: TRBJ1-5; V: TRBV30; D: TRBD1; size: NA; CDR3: CAWTTGTGSNQPQHF; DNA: TGTGCCTGGACTACCGGGACAGGAAGCAATCAGCCCCAGCATTTT
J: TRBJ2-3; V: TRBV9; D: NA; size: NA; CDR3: CASSATGTSTDTQYF; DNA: TGTGCCAGCAGCGCGACAGGGACTAGCACAGATACGCAGTATTTT
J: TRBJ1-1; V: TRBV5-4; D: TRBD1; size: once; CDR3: CASSLEGARNTEAFF; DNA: TGTGCCAGCAGCTTAGAGGGGGCGCGGAACACTGAAGCTTTCTTT
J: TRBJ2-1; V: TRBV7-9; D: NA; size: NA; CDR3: CASSPRTDNEQFF; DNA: TGTGCCAGCAGCCCAAGGACAGACAATGAGCAGTTCTTC
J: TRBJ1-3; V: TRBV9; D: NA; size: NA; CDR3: CASRGTGNTIYF; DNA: TGTGCCAGCAGGGGGACTGGAAACACCATATATTTT
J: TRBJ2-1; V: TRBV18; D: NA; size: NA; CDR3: CASSPWERGRSYNEQFF; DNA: TGTGCCAGCTCACCATGGGAGAGGGGACGATCCTACAATGAGCAGTTCTTC
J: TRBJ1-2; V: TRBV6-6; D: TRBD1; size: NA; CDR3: CASSSQGADGYTF; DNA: TGTGCCAGCAGTTCACAGGGGGCGGATGGCTACACCTTC
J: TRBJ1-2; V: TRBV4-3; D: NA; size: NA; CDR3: CASSQELPGEYGYTF; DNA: TGCGCCAGCAGCCAAGAACTGCCAGGGGAATATGGCTACACCTTC
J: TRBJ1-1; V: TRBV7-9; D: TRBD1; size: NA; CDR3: CASSSWTGLNTEAFF; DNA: TGTGCCAGCAGCTCATGGACAGGTTTGAACACTGAAGCTTTCTTT
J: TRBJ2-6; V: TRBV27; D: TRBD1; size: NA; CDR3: CASRPGQGAIGANVLTF; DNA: TGTGCCAGCAGACCGGGACAGGGGGCTATTGGGGCCAACGTCCTGACTTTC
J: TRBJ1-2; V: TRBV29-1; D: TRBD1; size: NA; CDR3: CSDQTGQGADGYTF; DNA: TGCAGCGACCAAACGGGACAGGGGGCGGATGGCTACACCTTC
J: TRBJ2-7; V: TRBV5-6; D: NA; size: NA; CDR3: CASSWDLSYEQYF; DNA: TGTGCCAGCAGTTGGGACCTCTCCTACGAGCAGTACTTC
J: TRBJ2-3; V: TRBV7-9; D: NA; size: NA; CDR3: CASSYDYLTDTQYF; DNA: TGTGCCAGCAGCTACGACTATCTCACAGATACGCAGTATTTT
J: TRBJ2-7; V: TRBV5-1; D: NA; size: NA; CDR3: CASSLGQGHEQYF; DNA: TGCGCCAGCAGCTTGGGCCAGGGTCACGAGCAGTACTTC
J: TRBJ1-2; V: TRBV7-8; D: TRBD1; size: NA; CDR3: CASSLSGTGGIEGYTF; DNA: TGTGCCAGCAGCTTATCCGGGACAGGGGGGATAGAAGGCTACACCTTC
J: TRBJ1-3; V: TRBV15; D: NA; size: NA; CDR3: CATSRDRGAGNTIYF; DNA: TGTGCCACCAGCAGAGATAGGGGGGCGGGAAACACCATATATTTT
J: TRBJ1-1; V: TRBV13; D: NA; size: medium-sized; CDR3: CASSFDPGMNTEAFF; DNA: TGTGCCAGCAGCTTTGATCCGGGGATGAACACTGAAGCTTTCTTT
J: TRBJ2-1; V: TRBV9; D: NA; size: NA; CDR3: CASSVKRVGSYNEQFF; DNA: TGTGCCAGCAGCGTAAAGCGGGTGGGATCCTACAATGAGCAGTTCTTC
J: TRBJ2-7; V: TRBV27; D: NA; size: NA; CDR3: CASSFSSSNEQYF; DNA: TGTGCCAGCAGTTTCTCCTCTAGTAACGAGCAGTACTTC
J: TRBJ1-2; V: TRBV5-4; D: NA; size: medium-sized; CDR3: CASSLTGGVEYGYTF; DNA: TGTGCCAGCAGCCTCACCGGGGGAGTTGAGTATGGCTACACCTTC
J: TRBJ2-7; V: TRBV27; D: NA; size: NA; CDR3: CASSWRQGVSYEQYF; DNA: TGTGCCAGCAGTTGGCGGCAAGGGGTCTCCTACGAGCAGTACTTC
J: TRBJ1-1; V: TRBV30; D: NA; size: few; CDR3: CAWNEGMNTEAFF; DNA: TGTGCCTGGAATGAGGGGATGAACACTGAAGCTTTCTTT
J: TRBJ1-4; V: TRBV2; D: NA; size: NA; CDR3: CASNIATDRPEKLFF; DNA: TGTGCCAGCAACATCGCAACGGATAGACCCGAAAAACTGTTTTTT
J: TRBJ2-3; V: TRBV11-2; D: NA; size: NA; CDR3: CASSLIRGGTDTQYF; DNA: TGTGCCAGCAGCTTGATACGAGGAGGCACAGATACGCAGTATTTT
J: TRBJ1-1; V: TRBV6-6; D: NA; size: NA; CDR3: CASSYSNTEAFF; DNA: TGTGCCAGCAGTTACTCAAACACTGAAGCTTTCTTT
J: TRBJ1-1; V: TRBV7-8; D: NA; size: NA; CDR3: CASSLTVGNTEAFF; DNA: TGTGCCAGCAGCTTAACCGTGGGGAACACTGAAGCTTTCTTT
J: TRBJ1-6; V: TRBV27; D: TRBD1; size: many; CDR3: CASSFSPGGAGNNSPLHF; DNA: TGTGCCAGCAGCTTCTCCCCAGGGGGCGCAGGGAATAATTCACCCCTCCACTTT
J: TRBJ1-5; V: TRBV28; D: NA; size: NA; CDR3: CASSLYQSSNQPQHF; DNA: TGTGCCAGCAGTTTATACCAGTCTAGCAATCAGCCCCAGCATTTT
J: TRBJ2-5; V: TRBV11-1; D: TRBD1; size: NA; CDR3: CASSHRGLGETQYF; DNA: TGTGCCAGCAGCCACAGGGGTTTGGGAGAGACCCAGTACTTC
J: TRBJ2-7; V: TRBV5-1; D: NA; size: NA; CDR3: CASSGGSERGEQYF; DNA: TGCGCCAGCAGCGGGGGGAGCGAGAGGGGAGAGCAGTACTTC
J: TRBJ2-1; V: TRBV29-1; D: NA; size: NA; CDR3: CSVPVRGIQNEQFF; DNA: TGCAGCGTCCCTGTGAGGGGGATACAGAATGAGCAGTTCTTC
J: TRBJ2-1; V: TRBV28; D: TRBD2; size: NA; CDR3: CASSPGAGVYNEQFF; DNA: TGTGCCAGCAGCCCAGGAGCGGGAGTATACAATGAGCAGTTCTTC
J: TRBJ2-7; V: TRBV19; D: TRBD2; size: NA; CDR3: CASASGALSYEQYF; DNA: TGTGCCAGTGCTAGCGGAGCCCTCTCCTACGAGCAGTACTTC
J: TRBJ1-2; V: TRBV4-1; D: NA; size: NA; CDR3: CASSQDDQGYYGYTF; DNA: TGCGCCAGCAGCCAAGACGACCAGGGCTACTATGGCTACACCTTC
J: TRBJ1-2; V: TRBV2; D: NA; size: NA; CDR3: CASKTDNARGYGYTF; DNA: TGTGCCAGCAAAACAGACAACGCAAGAGGCTATGGCTACACCTTC
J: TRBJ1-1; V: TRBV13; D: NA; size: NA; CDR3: CASSSGTLNTEAFF; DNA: TGTGCCAGCAGCTCAGGGACTTTGAACACTGAAGCTTTCTTT
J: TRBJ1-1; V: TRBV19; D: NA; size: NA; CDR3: CASRAYGNTEAFF; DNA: TGTGCCAGCAGGGCGTACGGAAACACTGAAGCTTTCTTT
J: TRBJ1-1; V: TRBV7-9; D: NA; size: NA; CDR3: CASSLVFQNTEAFF; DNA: TGTGCCAGCAGCTTAGTATTCCAGAACACTGAAGCTTTCTTT
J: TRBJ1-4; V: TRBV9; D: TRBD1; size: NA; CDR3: CASSVTGTGLGEKLFF; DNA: TGTGCCAGCAGCGTAACCGGGACAGGACTAGGAGAAAAACTGTTTTTT
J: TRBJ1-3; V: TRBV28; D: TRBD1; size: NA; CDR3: CASRGQASGNTIYF; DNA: TGTGCCAGCAGGGGACAGGCCTCTGGAAACACCATATATTTT
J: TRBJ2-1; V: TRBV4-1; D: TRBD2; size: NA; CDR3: CASSQLLAGSSYNEQFF; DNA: TGCGCCAGCAGCCAGTTACTAGCGGGTAGCTCCTACAATGAGCAGTTCTTC
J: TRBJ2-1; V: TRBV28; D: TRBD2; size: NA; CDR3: CASSLSGVPASLAGAPSYNEQFF; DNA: TGTGCCAGCAGTTTAAGCGGGGTCCCTGCTTCACTAGCGGGGGCCCCCTCCTACAATGAGCAGTTCTTC
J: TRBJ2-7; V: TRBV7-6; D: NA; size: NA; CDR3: CASSLGTRYEQYF; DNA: TGTGCCAGCAGCTTAGGGACTCGTTACGAGCAGTACTTC
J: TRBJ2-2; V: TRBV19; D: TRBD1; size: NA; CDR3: CASSSGGTGELFF; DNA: TGTGCCAGTAGTTCAGGGGGAACCGGGGAGCTGTTTTTT
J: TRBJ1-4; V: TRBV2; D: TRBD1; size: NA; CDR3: CASRETGTSEKLFF; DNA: TGTGCCAGCAGGGAGACAGGGACCAGTGAAAAACTGTTTTTT
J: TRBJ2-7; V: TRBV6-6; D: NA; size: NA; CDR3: CASSYSQTRQTREQYF; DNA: TGTGCCAGCAGTTACTCGCAGACTAGACAAACTAGAGAGCAGTACTTC